The 16 T cell receptor beta chains below were found in one sample sequenced in a study of T cells in localized non-small cell lung cancer. The assay was immunoSEQ multiplex PCR, and TCRdb's table has in-frame clones only and misses some. Of over 30,000 clones listed, over 75% were seen once; the top ten hold about 4.2%. The specimen comprised peripheral blood, sampled before any cancer treatment. The receptor source for this set is a male donor older than 55 with stage III lung adenocarcinoma.

This chain links TRBV5-3 with TRBJ2-5; 7 bases fit TRBD1. TRBV5-3 is an open reading frame, and its role is uncertain. CDR3 length: 16 amino acids. The V gene end was trimmed by 2 bases and the J gene end by 7 bases; junction bases not matched to a gene: 14. The chain's CDR3 is CARSFIFGTVPATQYF. CDR3 coding DNA: TGTGCCAGAAGCTTTATTTTCGGGACAGTCCCGGCGACCCAGTACTTC.

The chain uses TRBV11-1 and TRBJ2-1; 10 nucleotides align to TRBD2. The CDR3 contains 17 residues. Germline V gene lookup returns CDR1 SGHAT and CDR2 FQDESV (reference sequence). The trim removed 2 bases at V and 8 bases at J, leaving 12 bases unmatched. DNA of the CDR3: TGTGCCAGCAGCTTACGTAGCGGGGGGCGCTCGGCGGATGAGCAGTTCTTC. It is translated as CASSLRSGGRSADEQFF.

The chain combines TRBV5-1 with TRBJ2-6; the D gene is possibly TRBD1 (6 bases). Germline V gene data show CDR1 as SGHRS and CDR2 as YFSETQ. V was cut by 0 bases and J by 0 bases, with 13 bases left in between. The CDR3 runs 18 residues. For the CDR3, the DNA is TGCGCCAGCAGCTTGGCTCTGACAGGTGCCTCTGGGGCCAACGTCCTGACTTTC. It yields the protein CASSLALTGASGANVLTF.

The chain has TRBV15 and TRBJ1-1; the D is unclear. The ends were cut back, 1 base at V and 0 bases at J, with 3 bases in the middle. Germline CDR1 LNHNV, CDR2 YYDKDF (reference sequence). The CDR3 consists of 13 residues. CDR3 DNA sequence: TGTGCCACCAGCAGAGGAGTGAACACTGAAGCTTTCTTT. Encoded protein: CATSRGVNTEAFF.

The chain employs TRBV5-4 and TRBJ2-1; 9 bases align to TRBD2. This CDR3 has 19 residues. J gave up 1 base and V 4 bases, and 15 bases lay outside the gene matches. Germline V gives CDR1 SGHNT, CDR2 YYREEE (reference sequence). Here the CDR3 reads CASSQRGAGGTGSYNEQFF. The CDR3 DNA sequence: TGTGCCAGCAGCCAACGGGGAGCGGGGGGCACAGGATCCTACAATGAGCAGTTCTTC.

The chain carries TRBV7-2 and TRBJ1-1; D is unclear. V was shortened by 2 bases and J by 0 bases, with 4 bases between the two germline ends. The CDR3 is 13 residues long. Germline values: CDR1 SGHTA, CDR2 FQGNSA. As DNA, the CDR3 is TGTGCCAGCAGCTTAAGCCTGAACACTGAAGCTTTCTTT. Translating gives CASSLSLNTEAFF.

The chain employs TRBV5-1 and TRBJ1-2, with D perhaps TRBD1 (5 bases). The CDR3 runs to 13 residues. Germline lookup yields CDR1 SGHRS and CDR2 YFSETQ. The V end lost 5 bases, the J end lost 8 bases, and 16 bases lay between the germline ends. The CDR3 reads CASRTGPLGGYTF. CDR3 bases: TGCGCCAGCAGAACGGGACCCTTAGGGGGCTACACCTTC.

The V gene is TRBV9, the J gene TRBJ2-6; no reliable D call. Looked up from germline, CDR1 is SGDLS and CDR2 is YYNGEE. V lost 4 bases and J 0 bases, leaving 5 bases between the germline ends. The CDR3 sequence is 14 residues long. The CDR3 coding sequence is TGTGCCAGCAGCCCTTTCTCTGGGGCCAACGTCCTGACTTTC. Its translation: CASSPFSGANVLTF.

The V gene is TRBV5-1, the J gene TRBJ2-5; TRBD1 agrees at 7 bases. The J call could be wrong; TRBJ2-7 is a better fit for the DNA end. CDR1 and CDR2 (germline): SGHRS, YFSETQ. CDR3 length: 14 residues. The CDR3 nucleotides read TGCGCCAGCAGCCAGACAGGGATCTCCTACGAGCAGTACTTC. Protein product: CASSQTGISYEQYF.

The CDR3 coding sequence is TGTGCCAGCAGTCGCCGGGACAGGGGGCGTAACGAGCAGTACTTC. Translating gives CASSRRDRGRNEQYF. The chain joins TRBV27 to TRBJ2-7; 12 bases fit TRBD1. Trimming took 5 bases from V and 5 from J; bases not matched to a gene: 7. The germline CDR1 and CDR2 sequences are MNHEY and SMNVEV (reference sequence). CDR3 length: 15 amino acids.

The table lists this clone with a count of one. CDR3 coding DNA: TGCGCCAGCAGCTTGTCGACTAGCGGGAGCTACAATGAGCAGTTCTTC. It translates to CASSLSTSGSYNEQFF. The rearrangement uses TRBV5-1 and TRBJ2-1; 12 bases are a match to TRBD2. Germline V gives CDR1 SGHRS, CDR2 YFSETQ. This CDR3 contains 16 residues. With 1 base clipped from V and 3 bases from J, the junction kept 2 bases outside the gene matches. The full variable domain, with the rest looked up from reference TRBV5-1 and TRBJ2-1, is KAGVTQTPRYLIKTRGQQVTLSCSPISGHRSVSWYQQTPGQGLQFLFEYFSETQRNKGNFPGRFSGRQFSNSRSEMNVSTLELGDSALYLCASSLSTSGSYNEQFFGPGTRLTVL.

The gene calls are TRBV7-9 and TRBJ2-2; TRBD2 matches 12 bases. The length of the CDR3 is 19 residues. With V trimmed by 5 bases and J by 7 bases, 17 bases remained unmatched. Germline values: CDR1 SEHNR, CDR2 FQNEAQ (reference sequence). The CDR3 DNA follows: TGTGCCAGCAGCGCACGCGTACTGACTAGCGGGGGATTGGGCGGGGAGCTGTTTTTT. This gives the protein CASSARVLTSGGLGGELFF. Full variable domain (outside the CDR3, taken from reference TRBV7-9 and TRBJ2-2): DTGVSQNPRHKITKRGQNVTFRCDPISEHNRLYWYRQTLGQGPEFLTYFQNEAQLEKSRLLSDRFSAERPKGSFSTLEIQRTEQGDSAMYLCASSARVLTSGGLGGELFFGEGSRLTVL.

The V and J genes are TRBV6-4 and TRBJ1-5, with 8 bases lining up with TRBD1. Germline CDR1 is MRHNA and CDR2 is SNTAGT. The CDR3 extends over 14 amino acids. The trim removed 7 bases at V and 5 bases at J, leaving 7 bases unmatched. The CDR3 is CASTGQDLDQPQHF. The CDR3 nucleotides are TGTGCCAGCACGGGACAGGATTTGGATCAGCCCCAGCATTTT.

This chain joins TRBV27 and TRBJ2-2; no reliable D call. Looked up from germline, CDR1 is MNHEY and CDR2 is SMNVEV (reference sequence). The CDR3 extends over 14 amino acids. The V end lost 5 bases, the J end lost 6 bases, and 13 bases lay between the germline ends. CDR3 region: CASSPQLLSGELFF. The CDR3 bases are TGTGCCAGCAGTCCACAACTACTTTCCGGGGAGCTGTTTTTT.

V usage is TRBV15 and J usage is TRBJ2-3, with a possible D match to TRBD2 (6 bases). Germline CDR1 reads LNHNV; CDR2 reads YYDKDF (reference sequence). V lost 4 bases to trimming and J lost 2 bases, with 16 bases between them. The CDR3 contains 16 residues. CDR3 nucleotides: TGTGCCACCAGCAAAGGGAAGCGGGCGAACACAGATACGCAGTATTTT. This translates into CATSKGKRANTDTQYF.

The sample holds a few counts of this clone. V gene TRBV6-6 combines with J gene TRBJ1-5; D gene ambiguous. This CDR3 region has 13 residues. V shed 4 bases and J shed 4 bases, with 8 bases lying between them. Germline assignment: CDR1 MNHNY and CDR2 SVGAGI (reference sequence). This chain's CDR3 is CASSLTVNQPQHF. CDR3 nucleotides: TGTGCCAGCAGTTTAACAGTTAATCAGCCCCAGCATTTT.